The 27 T cell receptor beta chains below come from one sample, sequenced in a study of cytomegalovirus exposure and HLA in healthy donors. Primers for the PCR totalled 60 Vbeta and 13 Jbeta. Sequenced by immunoSEQ multiplex PCR; TCRdb stores in-frame clones only, minus some. The data contain around 90,000 clones, around 80% of them singletons. The sequenced sample consisted of PBMCs. These TCRs come from a young man in good health and CMV-seronegative.

The chain recombines TRBV10-2 with TRBJ2-7; D gene unclear. Trimming pared 6 bases from V and 4 bases from J, leaving 13 bases between. Germline V gene lookup returns CDR1 WSHSY and CDR2 SAAADI. CDR3 length: 13 amino acids. The CDR3 spells CASRAISRYEQYF. Here the CDR3 DNA reads TGCGCCAGCAGGGCCATTAGCCGATACGAGCAGTACTTC.

For the CDR3, the DNA is TGCGCCACCGGACAGGGGGACGAGCAGTACTTC. Its translation is CATGQGDEQYF. V gene TRBV10-2 combines with J gene TRBJ2-7; TRBD1 aligns across 10 bases. The CDR3 consists of 11 residues. Germline V gene data show CDR1 as WSHSY and CDR2 as SAAADI. V was pared by 10 bases and J by 5 bases, with 2 bases of the junction left unmatched.

V gene TRBV4-3 combines with J gene TRBJ2-3; TRBD2 agrees at 11 bases. Germline lookup yields CDR1 LGHNA and CDR2 YSLEER. The CDR3 is made up of 19 amino acids. After removal of 0 bases from V and 2 bases from J, the junction contained 10 bases not matched to a gene. DNA for the CDR3: TGCGCCAGCAGCCAAGACCTCTTCACGACTAGCGGGACCACAGATACGCAGTATTTT. It specifies CASSQDLFTTSGTTDTQYF.

V usage is TRBV4-1 and J usage is TRBJ2-2; 16 nucleotides agree with TRBD2. This CDR3 spans 16 amino acids. The germline V gene encodes CDR1 MGHRA and CDR2 YSYEKL. With V trimmed by 7 bases and J by 3 bases, 2 bases remained unmatched. The CDR3 protein is CASMGLAGGYTGELFF. The CDR3 DNA is TGCGCCAGCATGGGACTAGCGGGAGGGTACACCGGGGAGCTGTTTTTT.

This sequence joins TRBV11-2 and TRBJ2-2, with 7 bases identical to TRBD1. The CDR3 spans 16 residues. Germline CDR1 SGHAT, CDR2 FQNNGV. Trimming cost V 6 bases and J 4 bases; bases outside gene matches: 11. The CDR3 reads CASRKLRGRSTGELFF. The CDR3 DNA reads TGTGCCAGCAGAAAACTAAGGGGGCGCAGCACCGGGGAGCTGTTTTTT.

This rearrangement joins TRBV7-9 to TRBJ2-6; D gene unclear. The CDR3 is made up of 19 amino acids. Trimming stripped 0 bases from V and 0 bases from J, with 15 bases between. The V gene's germline CDR1 is SEHNR and CDR2 FQNEAQ (reference sequence). CDR3 sequence reads: CASSLAGVVKTSGANVLTF. In DNA form, the CDR3 reads TGTGCCAGCAGCTTAGCGGGCGTCGTCAAGACCTCTGGGGCCAACGTCCTGACTTTC. Variable domain in full (rest from reference TRBV7-9 and TRBJ2-6): DTGVSQNPRHKITKRGQNVTFRCDPISEHNRLYWYRQTLGQGPEFLTYFQNEAQLEKSRLLSDRFSAERPKGSFSTLEIQRTEQGDSAMYLCASSLAGVVKTSGANVLTFGAGSRLTVL.

The gene calls are TRBV7-9 and TRBJ1-2, with 8 bases aligning to TRBD1. Germline V CDR1 and CDR2: SEHNR, FQNEAQ (reference sequence). The CDR3 has 13 residues. V lost 4 bases, J lost 7 bases, and 5 bases stayed unmatched. DNA for the CDR3: TGTGCCAGCAGCTGGACAGGGTTACTTGGCTACACCTTC. Translating gives CASSWTGLLGYTF.

This chain joins TRBV5-5 and TRBJ1-2; possible D gene TRBD1, 5 bases. The CDR3 totals 15 residues. Trimming stripped 2 bases from V and 2 bases from J, with 13 bases between. CDR1 SGHKS and CDR2 YYEKEE come from the germline V gene (reference sequence). The CDR3 DNA sequence: TGTGCCAGCAGCTTCAACAGGCAATCGAACTATGGCTACACCTTC. Protein product: CASSFNRQSNYGYTF.

J is TRBJ2-7 and V is TRBV7-6; no definite D call. This CDR3 has 16 amino acids. From germline, CDR1 is SGHVS and CDR2 FNYEAQ. Trimming removed 0 bases at V and 0 bases at J, with 12 bases between. DNA of the CDR3: TGTGCCAGCAGCTTAGCGAGGCACGACCCCTCCTACGAGCAGTACTTC. This translates into CASSLARHDPSYEQYF.

This chain uses TRBV28 with TRBJ2-7; possibly TRBD2 for D (5 bases). The CDR3 is 14 residues long. Trimming stripped 2 bases from V and 3 bases from J, with 11 bases between. Germline lookup yields CDR1 MDHEN and CDR2 SYDVKM. The CDR3 DNA sequence: TGTGCCAGCAGTTTACCTAGCTTCGTCTACGAGCAGTACTTC. Its translation: CASSLPSFVYEQYF.

This chain connects TRBV27 to TRBJ2-3; TRBD2 matches at 10 bases. Unmatched junction bases numbered 12, after V lost 4 bases and J lost 2 bases. The CDR3 sequence is 18 residues long. Germline values: CDR1 MNHEY, CDR2 SMNVEV (reference sequence). The CDR3 here is CASSSPPLAGGPTDTQYF. The CDR3 DNA is TGTGCCAGCAGTTCCCCCCCCTTAGCGGGGGGCCCCACAGATACGCAGTATTTT.

With respect to this clone: This same CDR3 is encoded by further DNA sequences in the sample. The CDR3 coding sequence is TGTGCCAGCAGTCCCACCGGACTAAGTAGCTACGAGCAGTACTTC. It codes for CASSPTGLSSYEQYF. V gene TRBV27 combines with J gene TRBJ2-7; weak D call: TRBD2 (6 bases). V lost 5 bases and J lost 3, with 17 bases in between. Germline values: CDR1 MNHEY, CDR2 SMNVEV (reference sequence). The CDR3 contains 15 residues.

V gene TRBV12-2 combines with J gene TRBJ1-1; the table calls TRBD1, which could not be checked here. TRBV12-2 is designated a pseudogene. There are 15 residues in the CDR3. The CDR3 sequence: CASRLVTGEYTEAFF. The DNA of the CDR3 is TGTGCAAGTCGCTTAGTGACAGGGGAGTACACTGAAGCTTTCTTT.

This sequence joins TRBV5-1 and TRBJ2-2; D unclear. Germline V CDR1 and CDR2: SGHRS, YFSETQ. CDR3 length equals 17 residues. The germline V and J ends were trimmed by 6 bases and 4 bases, with 22 bases remaining between them. The CDR3: CASTKSLESRVTGELFF. For the CDR3, the DNA is TGCGCCAGCACCAAGAGCTTGGAGTCACGAGTCACCGGGGAGCTGTTTTTT. The full variable domain, completed using reference TRBV5-1 and TRBJ2-2, is KAGVTQTPRYLIKTRGQQVTLSCSPISGHRSVSWYQQTPGQGLQFLFEYFSETQRNKGNFPGRFSGRQFSNSRSEMNVSTLELGDSALYLCASTKSLESRVTGELFFGEGSRLTVL.

The gene calls are TRBV27 and TRBJ2-1; 7 bases match TRBD2. Germline CDR1 MNHEY, CDR2 SMNVEV (reference sequence). This CDR3 spans 17 amino acids. V shed 2 bases, J shed 2 bases, and the junction held 9 bases outside the gene matches. The CDR3, as DNA: TGTGCCAGCAGTTTACGTTTACAGCGGGAACCCTACAATGAGCAGTTCTTC. This sequence encodes CASSLRLQREPYNEQFF.

V usage is TRBV6-6 and J usage is TRBJ2-7; possibly TRBD2 for D (6 bases). With 7 bases removed from V and 3 bases from J, the gap between germline ends came to 16 bases. Germline loops: CDR1 MNHNY, CDR2 SVGAGI (reference sequence). The CDR3 sequence is 14 residues long. The CDR3 DNA reads as TGTGCCAGCACCTGGGACTCCGAATTCTACGAGCAGTACTTC. As protein: CASTWDSEFYEQYF.

This clone has only a few counts. The CDR3 nucleotides read TGTGCCAGCACGGGACAGGGGTATGGCTACACCTTC. It encodes CASTGQGYGYTF. The rearrangement joins TRBV6-6 to TRBJ1-2; 10 bases are a match to TRBD1. Germline trimming cut 7 bases from V and 5 bases from J; bases unmatched to any gene: 1. The germline V gene encodes CDR1 MNHNY and CDR2 SVGAGI (reference sequence). This CDR3 region has 12 residues.

V and J are TRBV7-8 and TRBJ1-2, with a possible D match to TRBD1 (6 bases). V was cut by 4 bases and J by 0 bases, with 12 bases left in between. CDR1 is SGHVS and CDR2 is FQNEAQ in the germline V gene. This CDR3 comprises 15 residues. CDR3 coding DNA: TGTGCCAGCAGCTATAGGACAGACTCTAACTATGGCTACACCTTC. Protein product: CASSYRTDSNYGYTF.

In this sample, this clone turned up a few times. J is TRBJ2-5 and V is TRBV7-7, with TRBD2 matching 9 bases. With 1 base clipped from V and 0 bases from J, the junction kept 3 bases outside the gene matches. This CDR3 spans 16 amino acids. Per the germline V gene, CDR1 is SSHAT and CDR2 is FNYEAQ (reference sequence). DNA for the CDR3: TGTGCCAGCAGCTTAGGGCTAGCGGGAAACCAAGAGACCCAGTACTTC. This sequence encodes CASSLGLAGNQETQYF.

This sequence joins TRBV6-1 and TRBJ1-4; TRBD1 might be the D (5 bases). V dropped 3 bases and J dropped 0 bases, with 11 bases sitting between them. CDR3 length: 16 residues. From germline, CDR1 is MNHNS and CDR2 SASEGT. For the CDR3, the DNA is TGTGCCAGCAGTGATTGGGGCTTTGCAACTAATGAAAAACTGTTTTTT. Its protein is CASSDWGFATNEKLFF.

This sequence joins TRBV19 and TRBJ1-1; possible D gene TRBD1, 6 bases. Germline-derived CDR1 and CDR2 are LNHDA and SQIVND (reference sequence). The V gene lost 4 bases and the J gene lost 5 bases, with 8 bases spanning the gap. The CDR3 has 12 residues. The CDR3 sequence is CASSTGTTEAFF. CDR3 in DNA: TGTGCCAGTAGTACCGGGACAACTGAAGCTTTCTTT.

The genes are TRBV25-1 and TRBJ1-1, with unresolved D. Trimming shortened V by 8 bases and J by 1 base, and 14 bases separated the two germline ends. Germline values: CDR1 MGHDK, CDR2 SYGVNS. The CDR3 loop spans 14 amino acids. In DNA, the CDR3 is TGTGCCAGCGACTCGGGGAGACAGAACACTGAAGCTTTCTTT. Amino acids: CASDSGRQNTEAFF.

V and J are TRBV6-6 and TRBJ2-3; no clear D. The CDR3 is 16 residues long. CDR1 is MNHNY, CDR2 SVGAGI, per germline (reference sequence). V dropped 7 bases and J dropped 0 bases, with 17 bases sitting between them. CDR3 bases: TGTGCCAGCAAGCCGCTTTCGCTTCCTAGCACAGATACGCAGTATTTT. Translating gives CASKPLSLPSTDTQYF.

On this clone itself: A junction end diverges from the germline sequence, so it may reflect a read error. The chain uses TRBV7-9 and TRBJ1-2; no clear D gene. Germline V CDR1 and CDR2: SEHNR, FQNEAQ (reference sequence). The CDR3 extends over 12 amino acids. The CDR3 DNA is TGTGCCAGCCGGCTCGGGAGCCTGACTTCAAGCTTC. This encodes CASRLGSLTSSF.

Only one count was recorded for this clone. This chain joins TRBV29-1 and TRBJ1-1; tentatively, D is TRBD1 (5 bases). V was pared by 7 bases and J by 0 bases, with 12 bases between. CDR3 length: 13 residues. Germline V CDR1 and CDR2: SQVTM, ANQGSEA. The CDR3: CSARQQMNTEAFF. CDR3 bases: TGCAGCGCTAGACAGCAAATGAACACTGAAGCTTTCTTT.

This clone was seen only a few times. The chain is built from TRBV25-1 and TRBJ1-2, with a tentative D call TRBD1 (5 bases). V lost 1 base and J 0 bases, leaving 6 bases between the germline ends. This CDR3 comprises 14 residues. CDR1 and CDR2 from the germline V gene are MGHDK and SYGVNS. The CDR3 region is CASSESGSNYGYTF. CDR3 coding DNA: TGTGCCAGCAGTGAATCAGGGTCTAACTATGGCTACACCTTC.

The chain uses TRBV7-8 and TRBJ2-7; 7 nucleotides align to TRBD1. In germline, CDR1 is SGHVS, CDR2 FQNEAQ. The length of the CDR3 is 18 residues. The V segment lost 5 bases and the J segment 3 bases; nucleotides outside the gene matches: 19. In DNA, the CDR3 is TGTGCCAGCAGCCTACAGTTGACAGGGATCCCTTCCAACTACGAGCAGTACTTC. Translating it yields CASSLQLTGIPSNYEQYF.